The present entry profiles one T cell receptor beta chain with its context. The antigen it binds to is not known. No per-base quality is available; no much larger clone lies one base away. Patients with a history of autoimmune disease or receiving systemic immunosuppression were excluded from the trial. In every dose cohort, peripheral blood was drawn for TCR sequencing at baseline, cycle 4 day 1, and cycle 7 day 1. The samples were taken from a phase I, first-in-human, multicenter, open-label dose-escalation trial of ivuxolimab. Adults with locally advanced or metastatic head and neck squamous cell, hepatocellular, melanoma or renal cell carcinoma were enrolled in the trial. Before TCR sequencing, CD4+ and CD8+ T cells were separately sorted from peripheral blood. To sequence the TCRbeta CDR3 region, genomic DNA was isolated from the sorted cells. TCRbeta CDR3 regions were sequenced using the immunoSEQ Assay. TCRdb carries this immuneACCESS record with in-frame sequences only. Its versions omit some clonotypes, under half of them owing to an unresolved V gene in the studies checked, with the rest unexplained. The sample table holds tens of thousands of clones, of which around 82% were seen once. Of the sample, less than 4.5% falls within the top ten clones.

The germline V gene encodes CDR1 KGHSH and CDR2 LQKENI. V gives up 4 bases and J gives up 0 bases, and the segment between their germline ends measures 12 bases. The CDR3, from cysteine to phenylalanine, totals 15 residues. Only the CDR3 part of the read is kept: 45 bases, read in frame from the first base. This entry is derived from a study of OX40 agonist ivuxolimab in advanced cancers. Describing the broader study: Ivuxolimab was a fully human IgG2 agonistic monoclonal antibody targeting the costimulatory receptor OX40 (CD134). Intravenous ivuxolimab was administered to patients every 2 weeks at six dose levels: 0.01, 0.1, 0.3, 1.5, 3 and 10 mg/kg. Of the 50 to 55 dose-escalation patients, hepatocellular carcinoma was present in about 20, melanoma in some 15, renal cell carcinoma in 9 and head and neck cancer in 9. The dose-escalation cohort was almost 85% male with a mean age of approximately 60 years, ranging from roughly 23 to 79. Patients were allowed to have had prior anti-PD-1, anti-PD-L1 or anti-CTLA-4 therapy, and approximately 41% of the dose-escalation patients had previously received checkpoint inhibitors. Partial responses occurred in three dose-escalation patients: two with cutaneous melanoma and one with hepatocellular carcinoma. The purpose of peripheral TCRbeta sequencing was to test whether ivuxolimab changed TCR sequence diversity and led to clonal T-cell expansion. The paper covers the monotherapy dose-escalation part of the phase I ivuxolimab trial, which included N of about 51 patients. The paper's findings and limits, for the study overall: In the 0.1-3.0 mg/kg groups, partial responders were among the patients with the lowest normalized peripheral clonal expansion, particularly in CD8+ T cells. At doses of 0.1 to 3.0 mg/kg, clonal expansion of both CD4+ and CD8+ T cells in blood was seen between baseline and week 6. Low levels of normalized T-cell clonal expansion were also seen in some nonresponding patients. The antigen specificity of the clonally expanded peripheral T cells was not determined. After ivuxolimab, CD8+ T cells had more expanded clones than CD4+ T cells on average.

This TCR was recovered from an adult with an advanced solid tumor such as melanoma, head and neck, liver or kidney cancer. The sequence links TRBV18 to TRBJ1-2; the D gene is perhaps TRBD1, on 5 matching bases. The specimen comprised CD4+ or CD8+ T cells sorted from blood, sampled in a trial of the OX40 agonist ivuxolimab. The CDR3 protein is CASSLIQASNYGYTF. The nucleotide sequence is TGTGCCAGCTCACTAATACAGGCATCTAACTATGGCTACACCTTC.